Listed below are T cell receptor beta chains from one sample, sequenced in a study of blood T cell repertoires in COVID-19. The method was immunoSEQ multiplex PCR; TCRdb's version includes in-frame clones alone and lacks a portion of them. The sample lists about 140,000 clones, roughly 84% occurring once. The sample consisted of peripheral blood. These receptors were taken from a man aged 25 to 40 with COVID-19, enrolled during active disease. Each CDR3 is given with its conserved first and last residue. Fields, in order: clone size, D gene, V gene, J gene, CDR3 protein, CDR3 DNA. The D gene is left open where the match is weak. Clone sizes are given selectively: once, few, many, or a class where the clone is expanded.

once	-	TRBV28	TRBJ2-3	CASSFGTQYF	TGTGCCAGCAGTTTCGGTACGCAGTATTTT
-	-	TRBV28	TRBJ2-1	CASSFSVSNEQFF	TGTGCCAGCAGTTTCTCCGTTTCCAATGAGCAGTTCTTC
-	-	TRBV6-6	TRBJ1-5	CASRSTGLESQPQHF	TGTGCCAGCAGAAGTACAGGCTTAGAAAGCCAGCCCCAGCATTTT
-	-	TRBV27	TRBJ2-3	CASSMHDRASSTDTQYF	TGTGCCAGCAGCATGCACGACAGAGCCTCTAGCACAGATACGCAGTATTTT
-	-	TRBV15	TRBJ1-1	CATSSTGSANTEAFF	TGTGCCACCAGCAGTACGGGATCCGCGAACACTGAAGCTTTCTTT
-	-	TRBV7-8	TRBJ2-7	CASSLETSYEQYF	TGTGCCAGCAGCTTAGAAACGAGCTACGAGCAGTACTTC
few	TRBD1	TRBV14	TRBJ1-2	CASSRDRGGEGGYTF	TGTGCCAGCAGCCGGGACAGGGGAGGAGAGGGTGGCTACACCTTC
-	TRBD2	TRBV9	TRBJ2-3	CASSVDTSGSGGDTQYF	TGTGCCAGCAGCGTAGACACGAGCGGGAGTGGGGGGGATACGCAGTATTTT
-	TRBD1	TRBV27	TRBJ1-4	CASSGQGGVANEKLFF	TGTGCCAGCAGTGGACAGGGGGGAGTAGCTAATGAAAAACTGTTTTTT
-	-	TRBV2	TRBJ1-1	CASNQDRFNTEAFF	TGTGCCAGCAACCAAGACAGGTTTAACACTGAAGCTTTCTTT
-	TRBD1	TRBV24-1	TRBJ2-6	CATSDQGARGANVLTF	TGTGCCACCAGTGACCAGGGGGCGAGAGGGGCCAACGTCCTGACTTTC
-	-	TRBV7-2	TRBJ1-1	CASSVKATEAFF	TGTGCCAGCAGCGTTAAGGCGACAGAAGCTTTCTTT
once	TRBD1	TRBV13	TRBJ1-2	CASSLGGQDSLYGYTF	TGTGCCAGCAGCTTAGGGGGACAGGATTCGCTCTATGGCTACACCTTC
-	-	TRBV28	TRBJ1-4	CASGRLGEKLFF	TGTGCCAGCGGCAGGTTAGGCGAAAAACTGTTTTTT
few	-	TRBV9	TRBJ2-2	CASSVPGTGELFF	TGTGCCAGCAGCGTCCCGGGGACCGGGGAGCTGTTTTTT
-	-	TRBV9	TRBJ2-7	CASSVTESYEQYF	TGTGCCAGCAGCGTGACGGAGTCCTACGAGCAGTACTTC
-	TRBD2	TRBV9	TRBJ2-7	CASSPGSGRDSYEQYF	TGTGCCAGCAGCCCGGGTAGCGGGAGAGACTCGTACGAGCAGTACTTC
-	-	TRBV6-6	TRBJ2-3	CASSRQVREDTQYF	TGTGCCAGCAGCCGCCAAGTAAGGGAGGATACGCAGTATTTT
-	TRBD1	TRBV29-1	TRBJ2-7	CSVAGTGPYEQYF	TGCAGCGTGGCCGGGACAGGCCCCTACGAGCAGTACTTC
-	TRBD2	TRBV11-2	TRBJ2-3	CASSFWEGGGTDTQYF	TGTGCCAGCAGCTTTTGGGAGGGAGGAGGCACAGATACGCAGTATTTT
-	TRBD2	TRBV15	TRBJ2-7	CATSVAGTRNEQYF	TGTGCCACCAGCGTAGCCGGGACTAGGAACGAGCAGTACTTC
-	-	TRBV18	TRBJ2-7	CASSPGGGYDEQYF	TGTGCCAGCTCACCAGGAGGGGGCTACGACGAGCAGTACTTC
-	TRBD2	TRBV5-5	TRBJ2-7	CASSSGASGGLYEQYF	TGTGCCAGCAGCTCGGGGGCTAGCGGGGGGCTCTACGAGCAGTACTTC
-	TRBD1	TRBV6-5	TRBJ2-7	CASRTDRGPYEQYF	TGTGCCAGCAGAACCGACAGGGGCCCGTACGAGCAGTACTTC
-	-	TRBV19	TRBJ1-2	CASKDSYGYTF	TGTGCCAGTAAGGACAGCTATGGCTACACCTTC
few	-	TRBV28	TRBJ1-6	CASTMAINSPLHF	TGTGCCAGCACCATGGCCATCAATTCACCCCTCCACTTT
-	-	TRBV3-1/TRBV3-2	TRBJ1-5	CASSQGTGGEPQHF	TGTGCCAGCAGCCAAGGGACGGGAGGGGAGCCCCAGCATTTT
-	TRBD1	TRBV25-1	TRBJ2-1	CASSDGTAYNEQFF	TGTGCCAGCAGTGACGGGACAGCTTACAATGAGCAGTTCTTC
-	-	TRBV10-1	TRBJ2-7	CASSESRRGPYEQYF	TGCGCCAGCAGTGAGTCCCGGAGGGGACCCTACGAGCAGTACTTC
few	-	TRBV19	TRBJ1-1	CASSRRDGTEAFF	TGTGCCAGTAGTAGGAGGGATGGCACTGAAGCTTTCTTT
few	TRBD2	TRBV25-1	TRBJ2-1	CASSEPGLAAYNEQFF	TGTGCCAGCAGTGAACCGGGACTAGCGGCGTACAATGAGCAGTTCTTC
-	TRBD2	TRBV30	TRBJ2-2	CAWSVLGEGGELFF	TGTGCCTGGAGTGTACTGGGGGAGGGCGGGGAGCTGTTTTTT
-	TRBD2	TRBV19	TRBJ2-7	CASSIQLAATYEQYF	TGTGCCAGTAGTATTCAGCTAGCGGCTACCTACGAGCAGTACTTC
-	TRBD1	TRBV7-2	TRBJ2-7	CASSSGQGKNEQYF	TGTGCCAGCAGCTCGGGACAGGGGAAGAACGAGCAGTACTTC
-	-	TRBV24-1	TRBJ1-1	CATSDGRVAEAFF	TGTGCCACCAGTGATGGGAGGGTTGCTGAAGCTTTCTTT
-	TRBD1	TRBV5-1	TRBJ1-2	CASRPGQHNYGYTF	TGCGCCAGCAGGCCGGGACAGCACAACTATGGCTACACCTTC
-	-	TRBV6-5	TRBJ2-2	CASTQGGANTGELFF	TGTGCCAGCACCCAAGGGGGAGCTAACACCGGGGAGCTGTTTTTT
-	TRBD2	TRBV7-8	TRBJ2-7	CASSPEAGPGLEQYF	TGTGCCAGCAGCCCGGAAGCGGGGCCAGGTCTCGAGCAGTACTTC
-	TRBD1	TRBV6-5	TRBJ1-1	CASRVTAQGGTEAFF	TGTGCCAGCAGAGTTACGGCCCAGGGGGGCACTGAAGCTTTCTTT
-	TRBD1	TRBV6-5	TRBJ1-6	CASSPRQGTSPLHF	TGTGCCAGCAGCCCCAGACAGGGGACTTCACCCCTCCACTTT
-	-	TRBV24-1	TRBJ1-2	CATSASGGGTTSGYGYTF	TGTGCCACCAGTGCCTCCGGGGGGGGGACCACTTCGGGCTATGGCTACACCTTC
few	-	TRBV28	TRBJ1-1	CASSLRPPQGNTEAFF	TGTGCCAGCAGTTTACGCCCTCCCCAGGGGAACACTGAAGCTTTCTTT
-	-	TRBV30	TRBJ2-7	CAWSDGYRDEQYF	TGTGCCTGGAGTGATGGGTACAGGGACGAGCAGTACTTC
-	TRBD2	TRBV11-3	TRBJ2-2	CASSKGTSGSTGELFF	TGTGCCAGCAGCAAAGGAACTAGCGGGAGTACCGGGGAGCTGTTTTTT
many	-	TRBV28	TRBJ1-1	CASGPLNTEAFF	TGTGCCAGCGGGCCCCTGAACACTGAAGCTTTCTTT
few	TRBD1	TRBV6-5	TRBJ2-7	CASSPGQGDEQYF	TGTGCCAGCAGTCCGGGACAGGGGGACGAGCAGTACTTC